This entry is about one TCR beta chain. Its antigen is still unknown. Other nucleotide sequences in the sample specify the same CDR3. The sample belongs to a study of shared clonotypes between healthy human individuals. Findings and caveats of the study: Sharing across a handful of donors was seen in approximately 5.2% of naive CD4 clonotypes. It was only blood that was sampled, and tissue repertoires likely differ. Rarefaction curves obtained for sorted subsets showed sequencing incomplete despite large depth.

In germline, CDR1 is SEHNR, CDR2 FQNEAQ (reference sequence). There are 14 residues in the CDR3. V lost 1 base, J lost 2 bases, and 8 bases lay in between. An even split of each subset's genomic DNA across several immunoSEQ plates was performed. TCRdb keeps only in-frame clones here, not all; method: immunoSEQ multiplex PCR. The sample includes roughly 2.2 million clones, 80% to 95% of them seen just once. The chain recombines TRBV7-9 with TRBJ1-1, with D tentatively TRBD1 (5 bases). Material for sequencing was naive CD4+ T cells from PBMCs. Subset given: CD45RA+ positively selected. This receptor was identified in a man aged 18 to 30 in good health. Some clones in this sample may be carry-over from other donors' samples. The CDR3 sequence: CASSLVTGNTEAFF. The CDR3 region has the DNA TGTGCCAGCAGCTTAGTTACAGGCAACACTGAAGCTTTCTTT.